This T cell receptor beta chain was identified in a study of cytomegalovirus exposure and HLA in healthy donors. PCR used 60 Vbeta primers and 13 Jbeta primers. Profiled with immunoSEQ multiplex PCR; TCRdb holds only in-frame clones, not every one. This table holds more than 95,000 clones, 75% to 85% found once. Trimming cost V 4 bases and J 6 bases, with 13 bases left between them. The CDR3 loop spans 14 amino acids. Germline CDR1 is MDHEN and CDR2 is SYDVKM. This clone was seen once. Sequences were obtained from PBMCs. The chain recombines TRBV28 with TRBJ2-1; D gene unclear. This TCR came from a man aged 25 to 45 in good health and CMV-seropositive. CDR3 coding DNA: TGTGCCAGCAGTTCAGTAGAGGTACGCAATGAGCAGTTCTTC. Translated: CASSSVEVRNEQFF.